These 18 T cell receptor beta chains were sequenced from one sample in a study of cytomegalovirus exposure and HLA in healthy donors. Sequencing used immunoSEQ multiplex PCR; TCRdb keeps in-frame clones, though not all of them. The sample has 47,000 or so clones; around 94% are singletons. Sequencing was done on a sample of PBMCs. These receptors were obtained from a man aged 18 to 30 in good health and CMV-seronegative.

CDR3 sequence: CASSSILEGVPDTQYF. The CDR3 nucleotides are TGTGCCAGCAGCTCTATTTTGGAGGGAGTCCCAGATACGCAGTATTTT. The chain couples TRBV11-3 to TRBJ2-3; the D gene is possibly TRBD2 (6 bases). CDR1 SGHNT and CDR2 YENEEA come from the germline V gene. The V and J ends lost 4 bases and 4 bases respectively, with 18 bases between them. This CDR3 region has 16 residues.

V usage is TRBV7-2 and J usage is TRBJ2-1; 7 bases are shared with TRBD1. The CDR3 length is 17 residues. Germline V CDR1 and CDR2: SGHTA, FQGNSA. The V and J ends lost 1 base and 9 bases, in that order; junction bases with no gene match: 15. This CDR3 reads CASSLGSGGVGGSEQFF. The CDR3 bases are TGTGCCAGCAGCTTAGGTTCAGGGGGAGTAGGGGGTAGTGAGCAGTTCTTC.

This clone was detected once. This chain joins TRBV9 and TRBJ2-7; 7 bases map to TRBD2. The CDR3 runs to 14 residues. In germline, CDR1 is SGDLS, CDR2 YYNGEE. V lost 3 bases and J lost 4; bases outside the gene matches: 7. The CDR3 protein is CASSGEGAWYEQYF. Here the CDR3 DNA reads TGTGCCAGCAGCGGGGAGGGAGCCTGGTACGAGCAGTACTTC.

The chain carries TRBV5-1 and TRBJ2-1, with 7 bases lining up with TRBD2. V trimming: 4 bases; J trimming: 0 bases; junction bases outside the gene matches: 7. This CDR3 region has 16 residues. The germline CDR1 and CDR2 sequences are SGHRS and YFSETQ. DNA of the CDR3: TGCGCCAGCAGCCGGACTAGTTTAAGCTCCTACAATGAGCAGTTCTTC. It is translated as CASSRTSLSSYNEQFF.

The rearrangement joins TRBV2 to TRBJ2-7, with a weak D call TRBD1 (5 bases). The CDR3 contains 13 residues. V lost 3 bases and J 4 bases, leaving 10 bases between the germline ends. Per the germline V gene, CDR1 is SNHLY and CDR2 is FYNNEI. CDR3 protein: CASSDPDIYEQYF. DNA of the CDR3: TGTGCCAGCAGTGACCCGGACATTTACGAGCAGTACTTC.

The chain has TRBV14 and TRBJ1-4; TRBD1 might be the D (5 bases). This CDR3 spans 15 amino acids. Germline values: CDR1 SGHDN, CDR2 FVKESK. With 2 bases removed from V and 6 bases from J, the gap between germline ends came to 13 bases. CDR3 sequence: CASSQNWGGDEKLFF. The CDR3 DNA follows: TGTGCCAGCAGCCAAAATTGGGGCGGGGATGAAAAACTGTTTTTT.

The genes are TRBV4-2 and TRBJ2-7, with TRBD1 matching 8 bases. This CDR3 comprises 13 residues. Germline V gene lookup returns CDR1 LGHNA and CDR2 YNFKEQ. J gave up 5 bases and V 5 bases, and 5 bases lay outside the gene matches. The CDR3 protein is CASSKKTGDEQYF. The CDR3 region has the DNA TGTGCCAGCAGCAAAAAGACAGGGGACGAGCAGTACTTC.

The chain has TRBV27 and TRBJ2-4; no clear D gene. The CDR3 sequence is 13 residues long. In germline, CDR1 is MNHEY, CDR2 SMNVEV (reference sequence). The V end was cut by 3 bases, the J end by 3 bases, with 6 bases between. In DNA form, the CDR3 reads TGTGCCAGCAGTTTCGGGTACAAAAACATTCAGTACTTC. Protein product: CASSFGYKNIQYF.

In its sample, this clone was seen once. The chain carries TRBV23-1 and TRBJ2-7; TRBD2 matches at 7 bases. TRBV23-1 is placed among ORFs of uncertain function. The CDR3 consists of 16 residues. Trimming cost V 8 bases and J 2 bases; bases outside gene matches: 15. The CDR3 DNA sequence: TGCGCCAGCCGCCTTGGGAGGGCCTTGCTTACCTACGAGCAGTACTTC. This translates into CASRLGRALLTYEQYF.

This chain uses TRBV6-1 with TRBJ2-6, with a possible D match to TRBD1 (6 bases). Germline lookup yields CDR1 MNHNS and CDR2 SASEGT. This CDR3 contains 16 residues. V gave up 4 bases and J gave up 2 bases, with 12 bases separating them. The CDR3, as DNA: TGTGCCAGCAGTGTGTACAGGGCTGCTGGGGCCAACGTCCTGACTTTC. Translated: CASSVYRAAGANVLTF.

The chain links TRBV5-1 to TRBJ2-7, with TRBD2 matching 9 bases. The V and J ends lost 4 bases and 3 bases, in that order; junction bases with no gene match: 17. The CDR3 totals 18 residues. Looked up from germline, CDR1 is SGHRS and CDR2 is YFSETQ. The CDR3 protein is CASSPYGAGGGNYYEQYF. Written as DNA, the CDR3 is TGCGCCAGCAGCCCGTACGGGGCGGGAGGGGGGAACTACTACGAGCAGTACTTC.

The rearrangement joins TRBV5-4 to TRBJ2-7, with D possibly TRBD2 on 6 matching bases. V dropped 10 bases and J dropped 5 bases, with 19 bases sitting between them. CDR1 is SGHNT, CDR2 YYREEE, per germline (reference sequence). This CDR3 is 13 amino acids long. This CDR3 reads CAVQLAPRNEQYF. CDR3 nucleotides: TGTGCCGTGCAACTAGCCCCGAGGAACGAGCAGTACTTC.

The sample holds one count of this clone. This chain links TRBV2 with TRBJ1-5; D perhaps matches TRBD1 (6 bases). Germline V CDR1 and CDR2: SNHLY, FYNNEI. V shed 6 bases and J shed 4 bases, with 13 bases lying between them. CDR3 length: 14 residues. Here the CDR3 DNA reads TGTGCCAGCAGGATCGACAGGCAGAATCAGCCCCAGCATTTT. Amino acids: CASRIDRQNQPQHF.

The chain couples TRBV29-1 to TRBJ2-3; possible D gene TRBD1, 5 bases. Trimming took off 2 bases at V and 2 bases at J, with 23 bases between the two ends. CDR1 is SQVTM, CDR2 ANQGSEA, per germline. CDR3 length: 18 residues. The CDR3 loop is CSVEWRQLLKRSTDTQYF. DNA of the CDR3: TGCAGCGTTGAATGGAGACAGCTTTTAAAACGTTCCACAGATACGCAGTATTTT.

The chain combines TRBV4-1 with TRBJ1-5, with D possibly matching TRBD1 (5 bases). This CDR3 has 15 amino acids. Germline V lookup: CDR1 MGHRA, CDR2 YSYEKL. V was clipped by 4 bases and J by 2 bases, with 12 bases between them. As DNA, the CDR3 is TGCGCCAGCAGCCCAGGGATGTGGGGCAATCAGCCCCAGCATTTT. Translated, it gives CASSPGMWGNQPQHF.

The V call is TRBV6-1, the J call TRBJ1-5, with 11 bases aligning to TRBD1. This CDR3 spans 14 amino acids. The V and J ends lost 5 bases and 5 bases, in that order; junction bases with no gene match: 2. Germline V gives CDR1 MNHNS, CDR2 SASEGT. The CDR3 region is CASSWTGGDQPQHF. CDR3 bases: TGTGCCAGCAGTTGGACAGGGGGCGATCAGCCCCAGCATTTT.

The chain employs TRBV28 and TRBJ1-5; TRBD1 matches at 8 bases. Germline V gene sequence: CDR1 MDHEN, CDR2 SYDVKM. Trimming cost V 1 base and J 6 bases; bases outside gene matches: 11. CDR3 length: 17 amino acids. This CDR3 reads CASSLSHVQGVRQPQHF. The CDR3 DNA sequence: TGTGCCAGCAGTTTATCTCACGTACAGGGGGTTCGTCAGCCCCAGCATTTT.

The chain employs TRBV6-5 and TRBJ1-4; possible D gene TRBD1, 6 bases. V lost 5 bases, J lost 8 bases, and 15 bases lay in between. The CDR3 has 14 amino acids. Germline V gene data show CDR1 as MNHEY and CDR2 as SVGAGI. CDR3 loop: CASSPSGTLEKLFF. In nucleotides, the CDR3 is TGTGCCAGCAGTCCTTCCGGGACACTAGAAAAACTGTTTTTT.